The entry below gives a single TCR beta chain sequence along with its context. PCR primers comprised 60 Vbeta and 13 Jbeta primers. In the original processing: A later analysis tallied approximately 80 million unique TCR beta chains, about 12 million of them shared. Using immunoSEQ multiplex PCR, the repertoire was profiled, and TCRdb retains in-frame clones only, with some absent. From that table come the V and J calls and clone size; the DNA was used to work out D and trimming. The sample holds roughly 230,000 clones; roughly 85% are singletons and the top ten take about 0.25%. The CDR3 is 19 amino acids. Germline lookup yields CDR1 PRHDT and CDR2 FYEKMQ (reference sequence). V lost 3 bases and J 0 bases, leaving 22 bases between the germline ends. This entry is derived from a study of cytomegalovirus exposure and HLA in healthy donors.

This receptor was taken from a girl aged 2 to 10 in good health and CMV-seronegative. The chain has TRBV13 and TRBJ2-3; maybe TRBD2 (5 bases). Sequenced sample: PBMCs. Written as DNA, the CDR3 is TGTGCCAGCAGCTTCGAATCCGCGGGTTCTCCCGACAGCACAGATACGCAGTATTTT. Translation gives CASSFESAGSPDSTDTQYF.